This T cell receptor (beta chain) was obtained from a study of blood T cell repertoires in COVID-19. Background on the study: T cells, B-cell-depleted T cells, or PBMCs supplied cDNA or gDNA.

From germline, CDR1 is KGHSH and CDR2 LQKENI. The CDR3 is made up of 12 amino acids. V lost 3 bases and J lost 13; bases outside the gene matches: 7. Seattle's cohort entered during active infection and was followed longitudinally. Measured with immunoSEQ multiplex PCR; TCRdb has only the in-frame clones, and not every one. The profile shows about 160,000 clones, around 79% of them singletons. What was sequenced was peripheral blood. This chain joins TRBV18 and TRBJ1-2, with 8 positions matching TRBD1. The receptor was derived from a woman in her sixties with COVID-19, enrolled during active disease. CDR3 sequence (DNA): TGTGCCAGCTCACCTGGGCAGGGGGCTGGCACCTTC. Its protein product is CASSPGQGAGTF. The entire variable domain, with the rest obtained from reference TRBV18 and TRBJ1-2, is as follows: NAGVMQNPRHLVRRRGQEARLRCSPMKGHSHVYWYRQLPEEGLKFMVYLQKENIIDESGMPKERFSAEFPKEGPSILRIQQVVRGDSAAYFCASSPGQGAGTFGSGTRLTVV.